Following are 19 T cell receptor beta chains from one sample sequenced in a study of cytomegalovirus exposure and HLA in healthy donors. PCR used 60 Vbeta primers and 13 Jbeta primers. The assay was immunoSEQ multiplex PCR, and TCRdb's table has in-frame clones only and misses some. Here the sample spans fewer than 150,000 clones, 79% being singletons. The source material was PBMCs. The receptors shown here come from a man aged 40-55 years in good health and CMV-seropositive.

The gene calls are TRBV19 and TRBJ2-3; D is possibly TRBD1 (5 bases). Germline CDR1 and CDR2: LNHDA and SQIVND (reference sequence). Between the trimmed V and J ends, which lost 6 bases and 0 bases, there was a span of 10 bases. The CDR3 spans 14 residues. The CDR3 sequence: CASSHRLSTDTQYF. The CDR3 DNA is TGTGCCAGTAGCCACAGGTTAAGCACAGATACGCAGTATTTT.

This chain connects TRBV5-4 to TRBJ1-2; D not certain. Deletions cut 1 base from V and 8 bases from J, with 12 bases between. This CDR3 has 13 residues. Germline CDR1 SGHNT, CDR2 YYREEE (reference sequence). Here the CDR3 reads CASSLNPNQGYTF. CDR3 DNA: TGTGCCAGCAGCTTGAACCCAAACCAGGGCTACACCTTC.

In the case of this clone: One end of the junction is discordant with germline, which a read error may explain. This rearrangement joins TRBV7-7 to TRBJ1-1; 7 bases fit TRBD1. CDR1 is SSHAT, CDR2 FNYEAQ, per germline (reference sequence). The CDR3 is made up of 13 amino acids. For the CDR3, the DNA is TGTGCTAGCAGCTTAGAGCAGGGGGCTGAAGCTTTCTTT. Its translation: CASSLEQGAEAFF.

The V gene is TRBV5-1, the J gene TRBJ1-1; no reliable D call. The germline V gene encodes CDR1 SGHRS and CDR2 YFSETQ. The germline V and J ends were trimmed by 4 bases and 0 bases, with 13 bases remaining between them. The CDR3 spans 15 residues. The CDR3 nucleotides are TGCGCCAGCAGCGGTACACTTGCGGTGAACACTGAAGCTTTCTTT. This encodes CASSGTLAVNTEAFF.

The chain uses TRBV9 and TRBJ2-7; the match to TRBD2 covers 7 bases. Germline V gene sequence: CDR1 SGDLS, CDR2 YYNGEE. Germline trimming cut 4 bases from V and 6 bases from J; bases unmatched to any gene: 10. The CDR3 has 14 amino acids. CDR3 sequence (DNA): TGTGCCAGCAGCATTGGGACGCCGGGGGGCGAGCAGTACTTC. Protein product: CASSIGTPGGEQYF. The whole variable domain, filled in from reference TRBV9 and TRBJ2-7, reads DSGVTQTPKHLITATGQRVTLRCSPRSGDLSVYWYQQSLDQGLQFLIQYYNGEERAKGNILERFSAQQFPDLHSELNLSSLELGDSALYFCASSIGTPGGEQYFGPGTRLTVT.

This clone was found once. This chain joins TRBV19 and TRBJ1-5; D gene unclear. This CDR3 has 14 amino acids. The germline V gene has CDR1 LNHDA and CDR2 SQIVND (reference sequence). V shed 0 bases and J shed 11 bases, with 14 bases lying between them. CDR3 sequence (DNA): TGTGCCAGTAGTATAGATGTGGGGAGCCGGTCCCAGCATTTT. Its protein product is CASSIDVGSRSQHF.

This clone showed up just a few times. J is TRBJ2-3 and V is TRBV9; D remains unclear. In germline, CDR1 is SGDLS, CDR2 YYNGEE. The CDR3 is 14 amino acids. Trimming pared 0 bases from V and 4 bases from J, leaving 9 bases between. CDR3 nucleotides: TGTGCCAGCAGCGTAGAGGCTAGTGCAGATACGCAGTATTTT. Amino acids: CASSVEASADTQYF.

The chain links TRBV5-1 to TRBJ2-4; 10 bases are a match to TRBD2. V lost 4 bases, J lost 3 bases, and 10 bases stayed unmatched. The CDR3 length is 17 residues. Germline CDR1 is SGHRS and CDR2 is YFSETQ. The CDR3 sequence: CASSTGLAEVFKNIQYF. In DNA form, the CDR3 reads TGCGCCAGCAGCACCGGACTAGCGGAAGTCTTCAAAAACATTCAGTACTTC.

The chain combines TRBV9 with TRBJ1-1, with a tentative D call TRBD1 (5 bases). Deletions cut 4 bases from V and 1 base from J, with 11 bases between. The germline CDR1 and CDR2 sequences are SGDLS and YYNGEE. The CDR3 has 14 residues. CDR3 DNA sequence: TGTGCCAGCAGCCTAAACACAGGGAACACTGAAGCTTTCTTT. Protein product: CASSLNTGNTEAFF.

The rearrangement links TRBV6-1 to TRBJ2-5; D gene uncertain. The CDR3 spans 12 residues. The germline CDR1 and CDR2 sequences are MNHNS and SASEGT. Trimming took 8 bases from V and 3 from J, leaving 10 bases between them. CDR3 DNA: TGTGCCAGCCAAATAGCTAAAGAGACCCAGTACTTC. Encoded protein: CASQIAKETQYF.

The genes are TRBV7-2 and TRBJ1-5; no clear D. In germline, CDR1 is SGHTA, CDR2 FQGNSA. V was pared by 5 bases and J by 7 bases, with 12 bases between. There are 13 residues in the CDR3. This CDR3 reads CASSGKGGQPQHF. CDR3 nucleotide sequence: TGTGCCAGCAGCGGAAAGGGAGGCCAGCCCCAGCATTTT.

The rearrangement joins TRBV9 to TRBJ2-1; perhaps TRBD2 as D (5 bases). Trimming removed 4 bases from V and 0 bases from J, with 14 bases in between. This CDR3 comprises 16 residues. Germline V gene sequence: CDR1 SGDLS, CDR2 YYNGEE. This CDR3 is CASSLGEAVSYNEQFF. The CDR3 nucleotides are TGTGCCAGCAGCCTCGGGGAAGCGGTCTCCTACAATGAGCAGTTCTTC. Looking up the rest from reference TRBV9 and TRBJ2-1 gives the full variable domain: DSGVTQTPKHLITATGQRVTLRCSPRSGDLSVYWYQQSLDQGLQFLIQYYNGEERAKGNILERFSAQQFPDLHSELNLSSLELGDSALYFCASSLGEAVSYNEQFFGPGTRLTVL.

The rearrangement uses TRBV2 and TRBJ1-2; D call uncertain. The length of the CDR3 is 14 residues. Germline CDR1 SNHLY, CDR2 FYNNEI. V shed 4 bases and J shed 4 bases, with 13 bases lying between them. The CDR3 bases are TGTGCCAGCAGTGTTCGGGTAATTAGCTATGGCTACACCTTC. Residues: CASSVRVISYGYTF.

The chain has TRBV5-4 and TRBJ2-2; 15 positions agree with TRBD2. J was trimmed by 5 bases and V by 4 bases; bases with no gene match: 3. Per germline, CDR1 SGHNT and CDR2 YYREEE (reference sequence). The CDR3 is 16 residues long. CDR3 DNA sequence: TGTGCCAGCAGCCCCGGACTAGCGGGAGGGACCGGGGAGCTGTTTTTT. Translation: CASSPGLAGGTGELFF.

Notes on this clone: One junction end does not reproduce the germline sequence, and a read error may be involved. The chain is built from TRBV6-1 and TRBJ1-2; D is unresolved. Germline V lookup: CDR1 MNHNS, CDR2 SASEGT. This CDR3 is built from 12 residues. The DNA for the CDR3 is TGTGCCGGCAGTGAACGCTACGGTGGCTACACCTTC. Its translation: CAGSERYGGYTF.

The chain has TRBV27 and TRBJ2-5, with 11 bases lining up with TRBD2. CDR3 size: 15 residues. V was clipped by 6 bases and J by 7 bases; unmatched bases: 10. Germline V gene data show CDR1 as MNHEY and CDR2 as SMNVEV (reference sequence). The CDR3 sequence is CASSAGTSGFGTQYF. The CDR3 DNA follows: TGTGCCAGCAGCGCCGGGACTAGCGGCTTCGGGACCCAGTACTTC.

The chain joins TRBV10-3 to TRBJ2-5; no clear D gene. Judging by the DNA end, TRBJ2-7 fits better; the J call may be wrong. Germline lookup yields CDR1 ENHRY and CDR2 SYGVKD. The CDR3 is 14 amino acids. The CDR3: CAIKGEADSYEQYF. DNA of the CDR3: TGTGCCATCAAGGGCGAGGCGGACTCCTACGAGCAGTACTTC.

The chain employs TRBV11-2 and TRBJ2-5; 9 bases are shared with TRBD2. V lost 4 bases to trimming and J lost 4 bases; unmatched junction nucleotides: 4. The CDR3 length is 14 residues. Germline CDR1 reads SGHAT; CDR2 reads FQNNGV. In nucleotides, the CDR3 is TGTGCCAGCAGCTGGTTAGCGGGGGCAGAGACCCAGTACTTC. Its translation: CASSWLAGAETQYF.

The chain links TRBV7-9 to TRBJ2-1; 11 nucleotides agree with TRBD2. With 4 bases clipped from V and 2 bases from J, the junction kept 1 base outside the gene matches. CDR3 size: 15 residues. Germline CDR1 reads SEHNR; CDR2 reads FQNEAQ (reference sequence). The CDR3 coding sequence is TGTGCCAGCAGCTCTAGCGGGAGGCCCTACAATGAGCAGTTCTTC. Its protein is CASSSSGRPYNEQFF.